Below are 31 T cell receptor beta chains sequenced from a single sample in a study of cytomegalovirus exposure and HLA in healthy donors. PCR involved 60 Vbeta and 13 Jbeta primers. Measured with immunoSEQ multiplex PCR; TCRdb has only the in-frame clones, and not every one. The sample contains about 160,000 clones, around 81% of which appear only once. Sequenced: PBMCs. The receptors originated from a man aged 35-49 years in good health and CMV-seronegative.

V usage is TRBV7-9 and J usage is TRBJ2-5; 9 bases agree with TRBD2. The CDR3 is 15 residues long. The ends lost 4 bases at V and 5 bases at J; junction bases unmatched: 8. CDR1 and CDR2 from the germline V gene are SEHNR and FQNEAQ (reference sequence). The CDR3 region has the DNA TGTGCCAGCAGCTCGCGGGGGGGAGAGTTGGAGACCCAGTACTTC. It specifies CASSSRGGELETQYF.

The rearrangement links TRBV9 to TRBJ2-7, with 13 bases identical to TRBD2. CDR1 SGDLS and CDR2 YYNGEE come from the germline V gene. This CDR3 has 16 amino acids. V was pared by 3 bases and J by 3 bases, with 6 bases of the junction left unmatched. The CDR3, as DNA: TGTGCCAGCAGCGACACCGGGACTAGCGGGGTCTACGAGCAGTACTTC. Translation: CASSDTGTSGVYEQYF.

The J gene is TRBJ1-1, the V gene TRBV7-9; no reliable D call. CDR3 size: 13 residues. Germline V gives CDR1 SEHNR, CDR2 FQNEAQ (reference sequence). Trimming removed 7 bases from V and 5 bases from J, with 14 bases in between. The CDR3 DNA is TGTGCCAGCAACTCCGGCGGAGGGACTGAAGCTTTCTTT. This sequence encodes CASNSGGGTEAFF.

The table lists this clone with a count of one. V gene TRBV10-3 combines with J gene TRBJ2-5; 9 positions agree with TRBD1. The CDR3 has 14 residues. CDR1 and CDR2 (germline): ENHRY, SYGVKD. J was trimmed by 5 bases and V by 4 bases; bases with no gene match: 5. This chain's CDR3 is CAISVTGGGETQYF. The CDR3 nucleotides read TGTGCCATCAGTGTCACAGGGGGCGGGGAGACCCAGTACTTC.

This clone has more than one count but fewer than ten. The CDR3 DNA is TGTGCCAGCAGTGAACGGTCGTGGGGCCACTCTGGAAACACCATATATTTT. Protein: CASSERSWGHSGNTIYF. The chain is built from TRBV28 and TRBJ1-3; D is perhaps TRBD1 (5 bases). Germline loops: CDR1 MDHEN, CDR2 SYDVKM. This CDR3 region has 17 residues. With 5 bases removed from V and 0 bases from J, the gap between germline ends came to 17 bases.

J is TRBJ1-5 and V is TRBV15; the match to TRBD1 covers 11 bases. Germline values: CDR1 LNHNV, CDR2 YYDKDF (reference sequence). This CDR3 spans 15 amino acids. Unmatched junction bases numbered 4, after V lost 3 bases and J lost 6 bases. The CDR3 spells CATSSTDRGLQPQHF. The CDR3 nucleotides read TGTGCCACCAGCAGCACGGACAGGGGGCTTCAGCCCCAGCATTTT.

V usage is TRBV27 and J usage is TRBJ1-2; D remains unclear. The CDR3 is 15 residues long. Trimming cost V 2 bases and J 0 bases, with 10 bases left between them. Per the germline V gene, CDR1 is MNHEY and CDR2 is SMNVEV (reference sequence). The CDR3 loop is CASSLKWQSNYGYTF. As DNA, the CDR3 is TGTGCCAGCAGTTTAAAGTGGCAGTCTAACTATGGCTACACCTTC.

This rearrangement joins TRBV5-4 to TRBJ1-2; 8 bases match TRBD1. CDR1 is SGHNT and CDR2 is YYREEE in the germline V gene (reference sequence). The trim removed 2 bases at V and 6 bases at J, leaving 6 bases unmatched. The CDR3 sequence is 14 residues long. This CDR3 reads CASSLWTGRDGYTF. The CDR3 bases are TGTGCCAGCAGCTTATGGACAGGGCGGGATGGCTACACCTTC.

This chain connects TRBV5-4 to TRBJ2-6; 9 bases map to TRBD1. V gave up 5 bases and J gave up 1 base; unmatched junction bases: 4. Germline CDR1 and CDR2: SGHNT and YYREEE (reference sequence). The length of the CDR3 is 16 residues. This CDR3 is CASRGDRGSGANVLTF. The CDR3 DNA reads as TGTGCCAGCAGAGGCGACAGGGGGTCTGGGGCCAACGTCCTGACTTTC. Variable domain in full (rest from reference TRBV5-4 and TRBJ2-6): ETGVTQSPTHLIKTRGQQVTLRCSSQSGHNTVSWYQQALGQGPQFIFQYYREEENGRGNFPPRFSGLQFPNYSSELNVNALELDDSALYLCASRGDRGSGANVLTFGAGSRLTVL.

This chain links TRBV5-6 with TRBJ1-2, with D perhaps TRBD1 (6 bases). Germline V lookup: CDR1 SGHDT, CDR2 YYEEEE. The V gene lost 1 base and the J gene lost 5 bases, with 21 bases spanning the gap. The CDR3 totals 17 residues. The CDR3, as DNA: TGTGCCAGCAGCTTGAAGCCGGGACAAGAATTTTCTTATGGCTACACCTTC. Its protein product is CASSLKPGQEFSYGYTF.

This rearrangement joins TRBV27 to TRBJ2-7; a possible D gene is TRBD2 (7 bases). The germline gives CDR1 MNHEY, CDR2 SMNVEV (reference sequence). Between the trimmed V and J ends, which lost 4 bases and 5 bases, there was a span of 12 bases. This CDR3 has 13 residues. In DNA form, the CDR3 reads TGTGCCAGCAGTTGGGAAGGGGGGGACGAGCAGTACTTC. As protein: CASSWEGGDEQYF.

This clone was seen only a few times. DNA for the CDR3: TGTGCCAGCAGGCCTCTAGCGGGGACCTTCTACGAGCAGTACGTC. Protein: CASRPLAGTFYEQYV. This sequence joins TRBV6-5 and TRBJ2-7; 9 positions match TRBD2. Germline trimming cut 6 bases from V and 3 bases from J; bases unmatched to any gene: 9. Germline-derived CDR1 and CDR2 are MNHEY and SVGAGI. This CDR3 is 15 amino acids long.

As DNA, the CDR3 is TGTGCCAGCAGCGACAGGAGTTATTACACCGGGGAGCTGTTTTTT. It encodes CASSDRSYYTGELFF. The chain employs TRBV11-3 and TRBJ2-2, with D perhaps matching TRBD1 (6 bases). Germline V gives CDR1 SGHNT, CDR2 YENEEA. The CDR3 consists of 15 residues. Trimming took 5 bases from V and 3 from J, leaving 13 bases between them. Supplemented by reference TRBV11-3 and TRBJ2-2, the full variable domain reads EAGVVQSPRYKIIEKKQPVAFWCNPISGHNTLYWYLQNLGQGPELLIRYENEEAVDDSQLPKDRFSAERLKGVDSTLKIQPAELGDSAVYLCASSDRSYYTGELFFGEGSRLTVL.

The table lists this clone with a count of one. The genes are TRBV27 and TRBJ1-2; D might be TRBD1 (5 bases). Trimming took 0 bases from V and 4 from J, leaving 9 bases between them. CDR1 is MNHEY, CDR2 SMNVEV, per germline (reference sequence). The CDR3 covers 14 residues. The CDR3 DNA reads as TGTGCCAGCAGTTTATCCGGAGGGACCTATGGCTACACCTTC. Translated, it gives CASSLSGGTYGYTF.

The chain uses TRBV6-1 and TRBJ1-3; D unclear. The V gene's germline CDR1 is MNHNS and CDR2 SASEGT. This CDR3 region has 15 residues. The V end lost 6 bases, the J end lost 2 bases, and 14 bases lay between the germline ends. CDR3: CASSAGRAPGNTIYF. For the CDR3, the DNA is TGTGCCAGCAGCGCCGGGAGGGCTCCTGGAAACACCATATATTTT.

The V gene is TRBV28, the J gene TRBJ1-5; a weak D match, TRBD1 (5 bases). CDR3 length: 16 residues. CDR1 MDHEN and CDR2 SYDVKM come from the germline V gene. The V gene lost 7 bases and the J gene lost 6 bases, with 22 bases spanning the gap. The CDR3 sequence: CASTISDGGVTQPQHF. Here the CDR3 DNA reads TGTGCCAGCACTATATCCGACGGGGGGGTGACTCAGCCCCAGCATTTT.

This clone was seen once. The genes are TRBV6-5 and TRBJ2-5, with D perhaps matching TRBD2 (5 bases). The germline V and J ends were trimmed by 0 bases and 1 base, with 6 bases remaining between them. Germline loops: CDR1 MNHEY, CDR2 SVGAGI. This CDR3 has 14 amino acids. Here the CDR3 DNA reads TGTGCCAGCAGTTACTCAGGGAGCCAAGAGACCCAGTACTTC. Translation gives CASSYSGSQETQYF.

This clone occurred once. One end of the junction varies from germline; a read error may be responsible. The chain couples TRBV7-6 to TRBJ2-4, with 10 positions matching TRBD1. This CDR3 region has 17 residues. Germline lookup yields CDR1 SGHVS and CDR2 FNYEAQ. The CDR3 DNA reads as TGTGCCAGCAGCCCAGGGGGGGACAGGGGTGCCAAAAACAGTCAGTACTTC. Amino acids: CASSPGGDRGAKNSQYF.

The rearrangement joins TRBV7-2 to TRBJ1-2, with TRBD1 identical over 11 bases. CDR1 SGHTA and CDR2 FQGNSA come from the germline V gene. V trimming: 4 bases; J trimming: 3 bases; junction bases outside the gene matches: 4. CDR3 length: 15 amino acids. The CDR3 bases are TGTGCCAGCAGCTGGCGGACAGGGGGCGACTATGGCTACACCTTC. It is translated as CASSWRTGGDYGYTF.

This chain uses TRBV9 with TRBJ2-7, with 7 bases aligning to TRBD1. V was pared by 0 bases and J by 4 bases, with 7 bases of the junction left unmatched. The CDR3 totals 15 residues. The germline gives CDR1 SGDLS, CDR2 YYNGEE. In nucleotides, the CDR3 is TGTGCCAGCAGCGTAGAGGCAGGGGGTAGATACGAGCAGTACTTC. This translates into CASSVEAGGRYEQYF.

As for this clone: The junction does not match germline at one end; this may be a read error. This chain links TRBV20-1 with TRBJ2-4, with TRBD1 matching 7 bases. The CDR3 consists of 11 residues. CDR1 DFQATT and CDR2 SNEGSKA come from the germline V gene (reference sequence). In DNA form, the CDR3 reads TGCAGTGGGGACAGCGAAAACAGTCAGTACTTC. It translates to CSGDSENSQYF.

The chain uses TRBV10-2 and TRBJ2-7; 15 positions match TRBD2. CDR3 length equals 15 residues. Per the germline V gene, CDR1 is WSHSY and CDR2 is SAAADI. The trim removed 6 bases at V and 4 bases at J, leaving 4 bases unmatched. CDR3: CASRLGLAGGYEQYF. The DNA of the CDR3 is TGCGCCAGCAGGTTGGGACTAGCGGGAGGATACGAGCAGTACTTC.

This clone was counted only a few times. The chain uses TRBV15 and TRBJ2-3; D call uncertain. The CDR3 covers 14 residues. Trimming stripped 0 bases from V and 3 bases from J, with 7 bases between. Germline V gene data show CDR1 as LNHNV and CDR2 as YYDKDF (reference sequence). The DNA for the CDR3 is TGTGCCACCAGCAGAGATCTATCGACAGATACGCAGTATTTT. Translation gives CATSRDLSTDTQYF.

Only a few counts were recorded for this clone. The rearrangement uses TRBV7-2 and TRBJ1-5; tentatively, D is TRBD1 (5 bases). Germline assignment: CDR1 SGHTA and CDR2 FQGNSA. The CDR3 runs 14 residues. Trimming took off 3 bases at V and 7 bases at J, with 13 bases between the two ends. CDR3 loop: CASSLLSGGQPQHF. DNA of the CDR3: TGTGCCAGCAGCTTGTTATCGGGGGGGCAGCCCCAGCATTTT.

The CDR3 loop is CASSLGLLGTGDAGYTF. CDR3 sequence (DNA): TGTGCCAGCAGCTTAGGGCTATTAGGGACAGGGGATGCTGGCTACACCTTC. This chain connects TRBV11-2 to TRBJ1-2, with 10 bases matching TRBD1. The CDR3 spans 17 residues. Germline V gene lookup returns CDR1 SGHAT and CDR2 FQNNGV. V dropped 1 base and J dropped 7; count of bases not matched to a gene: 12.

V is TRBV5-1 and J is TRBJ1-1, with no clear D. There are 13 residues in the CDR3. Germline V gene lookup returns CDR1 SGHRS and CDR2 YFSETQ. The V end lost 5 bases, the J end lost 11 bases, and 19 bases lay between the germline ends. CDR3 amino acids: CASSEGLLARAFF. CDR3 sequence (DNA): TGCGCCAGCAGTGAGGGCCTATTAGCCCGGGCTTTCTTT.

The CDR3 spells CSVAENYGYTF. In DNA, the CDR3 is TGCAGCGTTGCCGAGAACTATGGCTACACCTTC. This chain connects TRBV29-1 to TRBJ1-2, with D hard to call. Germline V gene sequence: CDR1 SQVTM, CDR2 ANQGSEA. This CDR3 region has 11 residues. Between the trimmed V and J ends, which lost 4 bases and 2 bases, there was a span of 5 bases. Together with reference TRBV29-1 and TRBJ1-2, the CDR3 gives the full variable domain: SAVISQKPSRDICQRGTSLTIQCQVDSQVTMMFWYRQQPGQSLTLIATANQGSEATYESGFVIDKFPISRPNLTFSTLTVSNMSPEDSSIYLCSVAENYGYTFGSGTRLTVV.

CDR3 protein: CASSFDRVPYNEQFF. In DNA, the CDR3 is TGTGCCAGCAGTTTTGACAGGGTTCCCTACAATGAGCAGTTCTTC. J is TRBJ2-1 and V is TRBV5-6, with 7 bases identical to TRBD1. V trimming: 5 bases; J trimming: 2 bases; junction bases outside the gene matches: 7. The germline gives CDR1 SGHDT, CDR2 YYEEEE. The CDR3 is 15 amino acids.

The gene calls are TRBV2 and TRBJ2-2, with a weak D call TRBD2 (5 bases). Per the germline V gene, CDR1 is SNHLY and CDR2 is FYNNEI. The CDR3 sequence is 15 residues long. Between the trimmed V and J ends, which lost 5 bases and 5 bases, there was a span of 15 bases. The CDR3 sequence is CASSSVDPGTGELFF. In DNA form, the CDR3 reads TGTGCCAGCAGTTCGGTGGACCCGGGGACCGGGGAGCTGTTTTTT. The whole variable domain, remainder taken from reference TRBV2 and TRBJ2-2, is EPEVTQTPSHQVTQMGQEVILRCVPISNHLYFYWYRQILGQKVEFLVSFYNNEISEKSEIFDDQFSVERPDGSNFTLKIRSTKLEDSAMYFCASSSVDPGTGELFFGEGSRLTVL.

This clone was seen a few times. The chain links TRBV29-1 to TRBJ2-7, with 10 bases lining up with TRBD2. The CDR3 runs 15 residues. V gave up 0 bases and J gave up 0 bases; unmatched junction bases: 2. Germline V lookup: CDR1 SQVTM, CDR2 ANQGSEA. CDR3 amino acids: CSVEDPSGSSYEQYF. In nucleotides, the CDR3 is TGCAGCGTTGAAGATCCTAGCGGGAGCTCCTACGAGCAGTACTTC.

This clone has only a few counts. V usage is TRBV6-1 and J usage is TRBJ1-2, with D perhaps matching TRBD1 (5 bases). Trimming pared 6 bases from V and 8 bases from J, leaving 19 bases between. This CDR3 comprises 14 residues. Germline CDR1 and CDR2: MNHNS and SASEGT. CDR3 sequence reads: CASSLGSGGEGYTF. CDR3 nucleotides: TGTGCCAGCAGCCTAGGCAGCGGGGGTGAAGGCTACACCTTC.